This record looks at one T cell receptor (beta chain) sequence and its context. These data belong to a study of human T cells and chemical hapten exposure. Trimming removed 8 bases from V and 4 bases from J; junction bases left unmatched: 4. Germline V gives CDR1 SNHLY, CDR2 FYNNEI. The CDR3 covers 13 residues. TCRdb fed the RACE reads into MiXCR, producing one record per CDR3 protein. There are 40,000 or so distinct CDR3 sequences in the sample; 9.5% to 10% occur only once, and 13% to 15% lies in the top ten. Time point noted: patch test 2, 6 weeks after DPC sensitization. Regarding treatment: therapeutic diphenylcyclopropenone sensitization with weekly scalp DPC. Extraction of total RNA was performed on unfractionated whole blood.

Sample: whole blood, taken in connection with sensitization to the hapten diphenylcyclopropenone (DPC). The sequence came from a woman in her twenties or thirties with alopecia areata. Some clones in this sample may be carry-over from other donors' samples. V usage is TRBV2 and J usage is TRBJ2-5, with 10 bases matching TRBD1. CDR3 DNA: TGTGCCAGCGGAGGACAGGGGGGAGAGACCCAGTACTTC. Translating it yields CASGGQGGETQYF.